One sample yielded the 25 T cell receptor beta chains listed below, sequenced in a study of identical twins. TCRdb used MiXCR to reprocess the 5' RACE reads, holding one entry per CDR3 protein. The top ten hold roughly 0.97% of the sample, which has roughly 700,000 distinct CDR3 sequences, over 8.5% seen once. In addition, the sample was reused for a study of yellow fever vaccine responses in identical twins.

Sequencing was done on a sample of PBMCs. Receptors were obtained from a young woman in good health.

This clonotype appeared a few times. V usage is TRBV7-2 and J usage is TRBJ2-5; the D gene is possibly TRBD1 (5 bases). Between the trimmed V and J ends, which lost 5 bases and 9 bases, there was a span of 13 bases. The germline gives CDR1 SGHTA, CDR2 FQGNSA. The CDR3 covers 12 residues. The CDR3 nucleotides read TGTGCCAGCAGCACGTGGGGCGATCCCCAGTACTTC. Its protein product is CASSTWGDPQYF.

This clonotype was picked up a small number of times. The chain couples TRBV20-1 to TRBJ2-7; 12 bases match TRBD1. In germline, CDR1 is DFQATT, CDR2 SNEGSKA (reference sequence). Unmatched junction bases numbered 5, after V lost 4 bases and J lost 4 bases. This CDR3 spans 14 amino acids. The CDR3 here is CSANRDRGLYEQYF. As DNA, the CDR3 is TGCAGTGCTAACCGGGACAGGGGGCTTTACGAGCAGTACTTC.

This clonotype was observed a handful of times. V and J are TRBV19 and TRBJ2-7; perhaps TRBD1 as D (6 bases). The CDR3 runs to 12 residues. Germline V gene data show CDR1 as LNHDA and CDR2 as SQIVND (reference sequence). V dropped 9 bases and J dropped 4 bases, with 13 bases sitting between them. The CDR3 loop reads CASAGEKYEQYF. CDR3 nucleotide sequence: TGTGCCAGCGCAGGGGAGAAATACGAGCAGTACTTC.

With regard to this clonotype: Being one base from a much bigger clone, this may be a read error. V and J are TRBV28 and TRBJ2-3; 13 positions agree with TRBD2. Germline V gene sequence: CDR1 MDHEN, CDR2 SYDVKM. The CDR3 is 16 residues long. CDR3 sequence: CVSSSVSTSGRDTQYF. The CDR3 nucleotides are TGTGTCAGCAGTTCCGTTTCGACTAGCGGGAGGGATACGCAGTATTTT.

This chain uses TRBV20-1 with TRBJ2-7, with D perhaps matching TRBD1 (5 bases). Germline values: CDR1 DFQATT, CDR2 SNEGSKA (reference sequence). Deletions cut 2 bases from V and 0 bases from J, with 8 bases between. CDR3 length: 13 amino acids. This chain's CDR3 is CSARPGPSYEQYF. DNA of the CDR3: TGCAGTGCTAGACCAGGGCCCTCCTACGAGCAGTACTTC.

The table lists this clonotype with a few counts. The chain is built from TRBV3-1 and TRBJ2-3; weak D call: TRBD2 (7 bases). The V gene's germline CDR1 is LGHDT and CDR2 YNNKEL (reference sequence). The CDR3 is made up of 15 amino acids. V lost 2 bases and J lost 3, with 12 bases in between. The CDR3 DNA reads as TGTGCCAGCAGCCAACAAGCGGGGACAACAGATACGCAGTATTTT. Its translation: CASSQQAGTTDTQYF.

In its sample, this clonotype was seen a few times. The chain employs TRBV5-6 and TRBJ1-4, with D unclear. The CDR3 runs to 16 residues. Germline loops: CDR1 SGHDT, CDR2 YYEEEE. Trimming removed 1 base from V and 8 bases from J, with 18 bases in between. CDR3 sequence reads: CASSLMVAGRGEKLFF. DNA for the CDR3: TGTGCCAGCAGCTTGATGGTGGCGGGGAGAGGGGAAAAACTGTTTTTT.

At least ten counts were recorded for this clonotype. V gene TRBV18 combines with J gene TRBJ2-3, with 9 bases aligning to TRBD1. CDR1 is KGHSH, CDR2 LQKENI, per germline. The CDR3 covers 16 residues. V lost 3 bases, J lost 9 bases, and 13 bases stayed unmatched. CDR3: CASSPPGGQGRKTQYF. CDR3 in DNA: TGTGCCAGCTCACCCCCGGGGGGACAGGGCCGGAAGACGCAGTATTTT.

This clonotype occurred a few times. The chain couples TRBV28 to TRBJ1-5, with 11 nucleotides matching TRBD1. The CDR3 loop spans 16 amino acids. The germline V gene encodes CDR1 MDHEN and CDR2 SYDVKM. The ends lost 4 bases at V and 6 bases at J; junction bases unmatched: 8. The CDR3: CASSSPLGQGGQPQHF. DNA of the CDR3: TGTGCCAGCAGTTCCCCCCTGGGACAGGGGGGTCAGCCCCAGCATTTT.

CDR3 region: CASSGSGREVKLESYEQYF. CDR3 bases: TGCGCCAGCAGTGGTTCGGGGCGGGAGGTTAAATTGGAATCCTACGAGCAGTACTTC. The chain links TRBV10-2 to TRBJ2-7; 8 nucleotides line up with TRBD2. CDR1 is WSHSY and CDR2 is SAAADI in the germline V gene. With 4 bases clipped from V and 1 base from J, the junction kept 18 bases outside the gene matches. This CDR3 spans 19 amino acids.

This clonotype was seen a handful of times. The rearrangement uses TRBV5-1 and TRBJ2-1, with D perhaps TRBD2 (5 bases). This CDR3 region has 15 residues. Germline V CDR1 and CDR2: SGHRS, YFSETQ. V dropped 2 bases and J dropped 0 bases, with 9 bases sitting between them. The CDR3 spells CASSLTGFSYNEQFF. CDR3 DNA sequence: TGCGCCAGCAGCTTAACGGGGTTCTCCTACAATGAGCAGTTCTTC.

The chain links TRBV20-1 to TRBJ2-3; 7 positions agree with TRBD2. V lost 6 bases to trimming and J lost 2 bases; unmatched junction nucleotides: 8. Germline V lookup: CDR1 DFQATT, CDR2 SNEGSKA (reference sequence). The CDR3 is 14 amino acids. CDR3: CSATLASHTDTQYF. As DNA, the CDR3 is TGCAGTGCCACACTAGCGTCCCACACAGATACGCAGTATTTT.

This clonotype occurred a few times. This sequence joins TRBV12-3 or TRBV12-4 and TRBJ2-7; D not certain. Deletions cut 1 base from V and 7 bases from J, with 5 bases between. The length of the CDR3 is 11 residues. The CDR3 spells CASSLELEQYF. In DNA form, the CDR3 reads TGTGCCAGCAGTTTAGAATTGGAGCAGTACTTC.

The chain has TRBV20-1 and TRBJ2-7; TRBD1 might be the D (6 bases). The CDR3 extends over 11 amino acids. Per germline, CDR1 DFQATT and CDR2 SNEGSKA (reference sequence). V lost 7 bases, J lost 1 base, and 8 bases lay in between. CDR3 in amino acids: CSGTGSYEQYF. The CDR3 DNA is TGCAGTGGTACAGGGTCCTACGAGCAGTACTTC.

The sample holds a few counts of this clonotype. The gene calls are TRBV6-2 or TRBV6-3 and TRBJ2-2, with TRBD2 as a possible D gene (6 bases). Trimming shortened V by 7 bases and J by 5 bases, and 14 bases separated the two germline ends. This CDR3 has 14 residues. CDR1 and CDR2 from the germline V gene are MNHEY and SVGEGT. The CDR3 nucleotides read TGTGCCAGCAACCAACGGGGGTTAACCGGGGAGCTGTTTTTT. Amino acid sequence: CASNQRGLTGELFF.

This clonotype was seen many times. This chain connects TRBV11-2 to TRBJ2-3; TRBD1 agrees at 10 bases. Germline CDR1 and CDR2: SGHAT and FQNNGV. V trimming: 6 bases; J trimming: 6 bases; junction bases outside the gene matches: 15. CDR3 length: 17 residues. CDR3 DNA: TGTGCCAGCAGACCTATTAACCGGGACAGGGGAGCGGATACGCAGTATTTT. Amino acids: CASRPINRDRGADTQYF.

This clonotype was counted ten times or more. This chain links TRBV7-9 with TRBJ2-7, with TRBD1 matching 8 bases. J lost 2 bases, V lost 4 bases, and 4 bases had no gene match. This CDR3 is 14 amino acids long. From germline, CDR1 is SEHNR and CDR2 FQNEAQ (reference sequence). As DNA, the CDR3 is TGTGCCAGCAGCTCACCGGGACAGGCCTACGAGCAGTACTTC. Translation: CASSSPGQAYEQYF.

V gene TRBV25-1 combines with J gene TRBJ1-2; 7 bases agree with TRBD1. Germline V gives CDR1 MGHDK, CDR2 SYGVNS. The length of the CDR3 is 12 residues. The V segment lost 4 bases and the J segment 6 bases; nucleotides outside the gene matches: 2. This CDR3 reads CASSAGGHGYTF. CDR3 in DNA: TGTGCCAGCAGTGCAGGGGGACATGGCTACACCTTC.

This clonotype was seen a handful of times. The rearrangement joins TRBV16 to TRBJ1-6; no reliable D call. CDR3 size: 13 residues. V dropped 1 base and J dropped 8 bases, with 6 bases sitting between them. Germline CDR1 KGHSY, CDR2 FQNENV. The DNA of the CDR3 is TGTGCCAGCAGCCAATTTCCGGATTCACCCCTCCACTTT. Amino acids: CASSQFPDSPLHF.

Only a few counts were recorded for this clonotype. The chain carries TRBV7-2 and TRBJ1-4; a possible D gene is TRBD1 (6 bases). The CDR3 totals 15 residues. V lost 5 bases and J 8 bases, leaving 18 bases between the germline ends. The germline CDR1 and CDR2 sequences are SGHTA and FQGNSA. The CDR3 spells CASSLSGGSREKLFF. The CDR3 coding sequence is TGTGCCAGCAGCCTCAGCGGGGGCTCTCGGGAAAAACTGTTTTTT.

The sample holds many counts of this clonotype. The genes are TRBV7-2 and TRBJ2-3, with D unclear. Germline V gives CDR1 SGHTA, CDR2 FQGNSA. V gave up 4 bases and J gave up 4 bases, with 15 bases separating them. CDR3 length: 15 residues. The DNA for the CDR3 is TGTGCCAGCAGCTCCAGAAAACAGTATGCAGATACGCAGTATTTT. The encoded protein is CASSSRKQYADTQYF.

The V and J genes are TRBV4-3 and TRBJ2-5; D is unresolved. Between the trimmed V and J ends, which lost 1 base and 3 bases, there was a span of 9 bases. CDR3 size: 14 residues. In germline, CDR1 is LGHNA, CDR2 YSLEER. The CDR3 DNA is TGCGCCAGCAGCCAAGTTTTGAGTGAAGAGACCCAGTACTTC. Its protein product is CASSQVLSEETQYF.

The chain is built from TRBV20-1 and TRBJ2-3; D perhaps matches TRBD2 (6 bases). V was shortened by 3 bases and J by 1 base, with 14 bases between the two germline ends. The CDR3 extends over 15 amino acids. CDR1 is DFQATT and CDR2 is SNEGSKA in the germline V gene (reference sequence). In nucleotides, the CDR3 is TGCAGTGCTAGTCCCAGAGCGGGCCGCACAGATACGCAGTATTTT. Its translation: CSASPRAGRTDTQYF.

This clonotype was recorded at least ten times. V is TRBV27 and J is TRBJ2-7, with 11 bases identical to TRBD2. This CDR3 has 15 amino acids. Germline V gene sequence: CDR1 MNHEY, CDR2 SMNVEV (reference sequence). The junction had 10 bases not matched to a gene; V was cut back by 6 bases and J by 6 bases. Here the CDR3 reads CASRQGLAVFSEQYF. DNA for the CDR3: TGTGCCAGCAGGCAGGGACTAGCGGTTTTCTCCGAGCAGTACTTC.

This clonotype was seen repeatedly, ten times or more. The rearrangement links TRBV9 to TRBJ2-1; D is perhaps TRBD2 (6 bases). V was trimmed by 3 bases and J by 1 base, leaving 14 bases between them. CDR3 length: 16 residues. In germline, CDR1 is SGDLS, CDR2 YYNGEE. As DNA, the CDR3 is TGTGCCAGCAGCGCCCCTACGGGGACTTCCTACAATGAGCAGTTCTTC. Its translation: CASSAPTGTSYNEQFF.